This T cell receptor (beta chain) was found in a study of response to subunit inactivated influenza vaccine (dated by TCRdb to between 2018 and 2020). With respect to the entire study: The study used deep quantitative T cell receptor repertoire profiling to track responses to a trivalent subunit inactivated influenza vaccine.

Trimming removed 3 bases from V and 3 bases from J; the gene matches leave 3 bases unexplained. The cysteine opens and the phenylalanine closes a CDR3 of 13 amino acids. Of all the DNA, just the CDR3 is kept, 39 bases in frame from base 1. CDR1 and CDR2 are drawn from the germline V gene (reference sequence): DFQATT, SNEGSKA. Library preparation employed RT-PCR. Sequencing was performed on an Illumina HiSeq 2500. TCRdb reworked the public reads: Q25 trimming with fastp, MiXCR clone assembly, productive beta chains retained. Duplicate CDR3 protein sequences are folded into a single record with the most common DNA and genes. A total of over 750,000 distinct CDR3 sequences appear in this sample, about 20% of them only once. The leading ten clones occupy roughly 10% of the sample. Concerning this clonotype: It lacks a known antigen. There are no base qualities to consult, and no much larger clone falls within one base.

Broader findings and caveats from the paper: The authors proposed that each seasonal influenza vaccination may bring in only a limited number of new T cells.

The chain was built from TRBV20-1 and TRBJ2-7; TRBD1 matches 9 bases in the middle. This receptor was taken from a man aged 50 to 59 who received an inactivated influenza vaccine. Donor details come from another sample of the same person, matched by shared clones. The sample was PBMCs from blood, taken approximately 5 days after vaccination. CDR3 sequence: CSARGQGYYEQYF. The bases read TGCAGTGCTAGGGGACAGGGTTACTACGAGCAGTACTTC.